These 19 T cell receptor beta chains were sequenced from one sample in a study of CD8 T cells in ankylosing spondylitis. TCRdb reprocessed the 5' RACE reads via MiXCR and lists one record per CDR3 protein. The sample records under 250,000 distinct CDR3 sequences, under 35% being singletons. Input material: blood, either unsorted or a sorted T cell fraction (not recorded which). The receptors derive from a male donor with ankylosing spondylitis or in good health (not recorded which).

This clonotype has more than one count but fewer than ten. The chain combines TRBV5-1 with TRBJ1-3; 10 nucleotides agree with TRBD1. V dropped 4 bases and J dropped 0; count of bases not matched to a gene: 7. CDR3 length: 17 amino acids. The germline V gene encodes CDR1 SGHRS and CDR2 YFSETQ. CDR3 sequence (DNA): TGCGCCAGCAGCGAAAGGACAGGGGGAAGCTCTGGAAACACCATATATTTT. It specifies CASSERTGGSSGNTIYF.

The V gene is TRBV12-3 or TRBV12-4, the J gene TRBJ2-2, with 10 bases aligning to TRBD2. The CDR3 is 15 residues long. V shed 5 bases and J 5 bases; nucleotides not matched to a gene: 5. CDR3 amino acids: CASSPSGGRTGELFF. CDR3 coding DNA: TGTGCCAGCAGTCCTAGCGGGGGAAGGACCGGGGAGCTGTTTTTT.

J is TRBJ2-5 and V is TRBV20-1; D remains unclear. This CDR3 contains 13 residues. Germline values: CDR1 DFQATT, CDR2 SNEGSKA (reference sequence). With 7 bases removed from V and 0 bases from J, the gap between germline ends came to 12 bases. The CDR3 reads CSDNPSNQETQYF. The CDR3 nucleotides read TGCAGTGATAACCCGAGTAACCAAGAGACCCAGTACTTC.

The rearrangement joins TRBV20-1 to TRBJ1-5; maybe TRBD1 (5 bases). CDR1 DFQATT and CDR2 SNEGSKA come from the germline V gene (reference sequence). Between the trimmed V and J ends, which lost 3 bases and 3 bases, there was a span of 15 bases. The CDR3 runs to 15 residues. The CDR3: CSASGGRAINQPQHF. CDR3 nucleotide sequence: TGCAGTGCTAGTGGGGGGAGGGCCATCAATCAGCCCCAGCATTTT.

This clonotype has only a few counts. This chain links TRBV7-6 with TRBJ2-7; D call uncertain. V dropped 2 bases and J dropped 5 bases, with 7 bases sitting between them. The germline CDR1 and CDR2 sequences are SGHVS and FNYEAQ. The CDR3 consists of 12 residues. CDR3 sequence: CASSLIVDEQYF. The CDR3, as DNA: TGTGCCAGCAGCTTAATTGTGGACGAGCAGTACTTC.

CDR3 sequence: CASSYVRAAASTDTQYF. In DNA, the CDR3 is TGTGCCAGCAGTTACGTCAGGGCAGCCGCTAGCACAGATACGCAGTATTTT. The gene calls are TRBV6-5 and TRBJ2-3; weak D call: TRBD1 (5 bases). V shed 2 bases and J shed 0 bases, with 15 bases lying between them. The CDR3 is 17 residues long. Germline assignment: CDR1 MNHEY and CDR2 SVGAGI.

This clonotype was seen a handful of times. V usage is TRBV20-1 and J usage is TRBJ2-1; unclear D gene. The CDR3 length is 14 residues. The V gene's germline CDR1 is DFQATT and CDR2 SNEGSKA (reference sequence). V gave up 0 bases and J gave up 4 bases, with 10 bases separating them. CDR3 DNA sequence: TGCAGTGCTAGAGATAGGGTCCATTACAATGAGCAGTTCTTC. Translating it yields CSARDRVHYNEQFF.

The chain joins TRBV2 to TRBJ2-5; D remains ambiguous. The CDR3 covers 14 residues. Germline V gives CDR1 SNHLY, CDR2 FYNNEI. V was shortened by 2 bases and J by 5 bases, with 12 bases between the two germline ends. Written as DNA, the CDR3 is TGTGCCAGCAGTGAACGTAGGTTGGAGGAGACCCAGTACTTC. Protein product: CASSERRLEETQYF.

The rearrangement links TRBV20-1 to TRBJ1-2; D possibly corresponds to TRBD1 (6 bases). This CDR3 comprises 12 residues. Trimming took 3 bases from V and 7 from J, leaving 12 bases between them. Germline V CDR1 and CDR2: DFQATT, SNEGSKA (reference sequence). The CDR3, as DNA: TGCAGTGCTAGTCGGGGGGCGGGTGGCTACACCTTC. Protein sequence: CSASRGAGGYTF.

CDR3 amino acids: CASSLELAGGQETQYF. CDR3 DNA sequence: TGTGCCAGCAGTTTAGAACTAGCGGGGGGACAAGAGACCCAGTACTTC. The V call is TRBV12-3 or TRBV12-4, the J call TRBJ2-5, with 12 bases identical to TRBD2. V lost 1 base, J lost 2 bases, and 2 bases stayed unmatched. The CDR3 consists of 16 residues.

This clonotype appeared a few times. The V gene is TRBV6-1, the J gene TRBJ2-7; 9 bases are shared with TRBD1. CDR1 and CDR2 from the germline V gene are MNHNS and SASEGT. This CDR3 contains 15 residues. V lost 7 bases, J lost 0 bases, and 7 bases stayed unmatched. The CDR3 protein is CASTMGQGHSYEQYF. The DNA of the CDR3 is TGTGCCAGCACCATGGGACAGGGACACTCCTACGAGCAGTACTTC.

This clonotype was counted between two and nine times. In DNA form, the CDR3 reads TGTGCCAGCAGCCCAGCGGGGGGCGTTGAGACCCAGTACTTC. Its protein product is CASSPAGGVETQYF. V usage is TRBV3-1 and J usage is TRBJ2-5; 9 bases map to TRBD2. CDR3 length equals 14 residues. V shed 4 bases, J shed 5 bases, and the junction held 5 bases outside the gene matches. Germline lookup yields CDR1 LGHDT and CDR2 YNNKEL (reference sequence).

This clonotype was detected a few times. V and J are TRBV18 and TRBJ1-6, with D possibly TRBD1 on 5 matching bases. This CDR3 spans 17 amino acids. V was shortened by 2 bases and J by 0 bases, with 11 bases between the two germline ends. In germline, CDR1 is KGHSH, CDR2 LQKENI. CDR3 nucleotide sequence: TGTGCCAGCTCACCAAACAGGACCAGCTCCTATAATTCACCCCTCCACTTT. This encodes CASSPNRTSSYNSPLHF. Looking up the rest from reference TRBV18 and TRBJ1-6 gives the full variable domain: NAGVMQNPRHLVRRRGQEARLRCSPMKGHSHVYWYRQLPEEGLKFMVYLQKENIIDESGMPKERFSAEFPKEGPSILRIQQVVRGDSAAYFCASSPNRTSSYNSPLHFGNGTRLTVT.

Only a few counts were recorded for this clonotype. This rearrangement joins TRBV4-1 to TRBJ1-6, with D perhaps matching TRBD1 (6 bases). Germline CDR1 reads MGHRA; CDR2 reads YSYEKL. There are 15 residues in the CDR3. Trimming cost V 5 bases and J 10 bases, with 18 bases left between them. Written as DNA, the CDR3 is TGCGCCAGCAGCACGGCTCAGGGGTCGGGGTCACCCCTCCACTTT. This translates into CASSTAQGSGSPLHF.

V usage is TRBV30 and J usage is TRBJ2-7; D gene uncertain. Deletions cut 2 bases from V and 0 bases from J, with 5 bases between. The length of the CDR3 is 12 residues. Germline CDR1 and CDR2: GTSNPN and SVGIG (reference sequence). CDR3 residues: CAWSTHSYEQYF. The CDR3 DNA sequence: TGTGCCTGGAGTACGCACTCCTACGAGCAGTACTTC.

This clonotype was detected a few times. In nucleotides, the CDR3 is TGTGCCATCAGTGAGGGGTCGGGGACGCAGTATTTT. It is translated as CAISEGSGTQYF. V is TRBV10-3 and J is TRBJ2-3; perhaps TRBD2 as D (5 bases). Germline CDR1 and CDR2: ENHRY and SYGVKD. CDR3 length: 12 amino acids. V was trimmed by 2 bases and J by 9 bases, leaving 9 bases between them.

Here the CDR3 reads CASSPPGRGYEQYF. In nucleotides, the CDR3 is TGTGCCAGCTCACCCCCTGGCAGGGGTTACGAGCAGTACTTC. The chain combines TRBV18 with TRBJ2-7; a weak D match, TRBD1 (6 bases). The CDR3 has 14 residues. Trimming shortened V by 3 bases and J by 4 bases, and 13 bases separated the two germline ends. The germline V gene encodes CDR1 KGHSH and CDR2 LQKENI.

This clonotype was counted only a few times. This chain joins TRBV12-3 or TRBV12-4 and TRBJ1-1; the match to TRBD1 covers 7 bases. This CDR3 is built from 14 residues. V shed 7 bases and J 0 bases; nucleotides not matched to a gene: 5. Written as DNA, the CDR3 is TGTGCCAGCACCCCGACAGGGTTGAACACTGAAGCTTTCTTT. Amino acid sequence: CASTPTGLNTEAFF.

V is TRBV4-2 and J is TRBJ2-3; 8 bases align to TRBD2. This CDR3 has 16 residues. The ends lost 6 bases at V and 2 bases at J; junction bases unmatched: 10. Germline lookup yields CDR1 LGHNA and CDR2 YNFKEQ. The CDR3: CASRETAGGATDTQYF. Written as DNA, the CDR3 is TGTGCCAGCAGGGAGACGGCGGGGGGAGCCACAGATACGCAGTATTTT.